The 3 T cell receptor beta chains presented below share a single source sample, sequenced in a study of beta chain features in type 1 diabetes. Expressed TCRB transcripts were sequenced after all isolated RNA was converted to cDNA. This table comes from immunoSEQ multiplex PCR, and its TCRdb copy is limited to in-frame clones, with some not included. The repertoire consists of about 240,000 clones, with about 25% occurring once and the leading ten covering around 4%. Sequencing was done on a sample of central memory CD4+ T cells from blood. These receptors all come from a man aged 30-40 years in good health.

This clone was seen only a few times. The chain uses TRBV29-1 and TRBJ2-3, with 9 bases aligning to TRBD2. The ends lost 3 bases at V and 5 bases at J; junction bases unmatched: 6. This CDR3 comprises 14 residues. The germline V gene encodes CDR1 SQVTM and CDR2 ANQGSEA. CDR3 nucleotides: TGCAGCGTTGACGGCGCGGGGGGGGAAGATACGCAGTATTTT. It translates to CSVDGAGGEDTQYF.

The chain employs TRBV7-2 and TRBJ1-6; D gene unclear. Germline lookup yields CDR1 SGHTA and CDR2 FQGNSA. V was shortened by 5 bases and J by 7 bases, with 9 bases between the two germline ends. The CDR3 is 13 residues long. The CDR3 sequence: CASSKYANSPLHF. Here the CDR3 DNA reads TGTGCCAGCAGCAAGTACGCCAATTCACCCCTCCACTTT.

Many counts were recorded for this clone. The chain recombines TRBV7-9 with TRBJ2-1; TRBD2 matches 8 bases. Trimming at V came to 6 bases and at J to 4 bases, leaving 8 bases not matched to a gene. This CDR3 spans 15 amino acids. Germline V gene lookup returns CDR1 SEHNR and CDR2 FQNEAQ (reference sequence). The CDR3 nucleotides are TGTGCCAGCAGACCAACTAGCGGAGCTTACAATGAGCAGTTCTTC. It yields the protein CASRPTSGAYNEQFF. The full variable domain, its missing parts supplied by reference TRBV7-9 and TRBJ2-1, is DTGVSQNPRHKITKRGQNVTFRCDPISEHNRLYWYRQTLGQGPEFLTYFQNEAQLEKSRLLSDRFSAERPKGSFSTLEIQRTEQGDSAMYLCASRPTSGAYNEQFFGPGTRLTVL.